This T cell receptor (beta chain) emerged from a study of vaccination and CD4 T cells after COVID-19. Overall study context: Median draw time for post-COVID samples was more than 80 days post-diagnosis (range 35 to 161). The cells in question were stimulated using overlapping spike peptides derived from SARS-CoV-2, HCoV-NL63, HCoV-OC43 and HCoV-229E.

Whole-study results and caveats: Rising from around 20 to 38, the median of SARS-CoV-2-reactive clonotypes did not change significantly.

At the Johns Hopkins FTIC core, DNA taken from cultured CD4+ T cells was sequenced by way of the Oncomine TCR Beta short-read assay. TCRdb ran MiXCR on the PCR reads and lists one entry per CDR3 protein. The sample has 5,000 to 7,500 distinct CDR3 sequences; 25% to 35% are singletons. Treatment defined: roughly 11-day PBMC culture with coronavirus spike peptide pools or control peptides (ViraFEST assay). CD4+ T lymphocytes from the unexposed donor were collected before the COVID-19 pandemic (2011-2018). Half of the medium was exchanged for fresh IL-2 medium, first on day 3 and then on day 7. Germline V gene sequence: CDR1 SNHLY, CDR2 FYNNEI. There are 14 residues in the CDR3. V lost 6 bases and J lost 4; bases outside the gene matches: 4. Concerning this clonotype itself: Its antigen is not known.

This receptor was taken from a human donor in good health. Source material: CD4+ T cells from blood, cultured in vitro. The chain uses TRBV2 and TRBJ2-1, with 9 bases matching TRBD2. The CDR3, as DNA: TGTGCCAGCAGACCGGGACTAGCTTACAATGAGCAGTTCTTC. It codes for CASRPGLAYNEQFF. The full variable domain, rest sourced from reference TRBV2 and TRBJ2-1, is EPEVTQTPSHQVTQMGQEVILRCVPISNHLYFYWYRQILGQKVEFLVSFYNNEISEKSEIFDDQFSVERPDGSNFTLKIRSTKLEDSAMYFCASRPGLAYNEQFFGPGTRLTVL.